Listed here is a single T cell receptor beta chain. The CDR3 runs to 16 residues. Trimming cost V 3 bases and J 3 bases, with 18 bases left between them. Germline V gives CDR1 LGHNA, CDR2 YNFKEQ. Primers for the PCR totalled 60 Vbeta and 13 Jbeta. The repertoire was sequenced with immunoSEQ multiplex PCR; TCRdb's copy has only in-frame clones and lacks some. The table shows about 200,000 clones, with approximately 79% occurring only once. The data were obtained in a study of cytomegalovirus exposure and HLA in healthy donors. The gene calls are TRBV4-2 and TRBJ2-7; TRBD2 is a possible D gene (6 bases). The source of this sequence is a man between 50 and 59 years old in good health and CMV-seronegative. Sequencing used PBMCs. CDR3 residues: CASSHPGGGGIYEQYF. CDR3 nucleotide sequence: TGTGCCAGCAGCCACCCTGGGGGAGGCGGAATCTACGAGCAGTACTTC.